The next 27 T cell receptor beta chains were all read from a single sample in a study of immune characteristics of hereditary and idiopathic chronic pancreatitis. This table comes from immunoSEQ multiplex PCR, and its TCRdb copy is limited to in-frame clones, with some not included. The sample lists around 1,800 clones; around four fifths were seen once. Chronic pancreatitis tissue was collected during total pancreatectomy with islet autotransplantation. The sample comprised pancreas tissue with hereditary chronic pancreatitis. The source of these receptors is a human donor with chronic pancreatitis.

The chain combines TRBV3-1 (or the pseudogene TRBV3-2) with TRBJ2-1; possible D gene TRBD1, 6 bases. The CDR3 extends over 14 amino acids. Germline V CDR1 and CDR2: LGHDT, YNNKEL (reference sequence). The ends were cut back, 4 bases at V and 5 bases at J, with 12 bases in the middle. CDR3 sequence (DNA): TGTGCCAGCAGCCCGAGAAACAGGGACAATGAGCAGTTCTTC. It yields the protein CASSPRNRDNEQFF.

The chain couples TRBV5-1 to TRBJ2-3; maybe TRBD2 (5 bases). V lost 7 bases and J 4 bases, leaving 10 bases between the germline ends. Germline CDR1 reads SGHRS; CDR2 reads YFSETQ. This CDR3 is 12 amino acids long. Here the CDR3 DNA reads TGCGCCAGCGGGAACGGGGCAGATACGCAGTATTTT. Translating it yields CASGNGADTQYF.

The chain is built from TRBV10-1 and TRBJ2-5; D is undetermined. Germline CDR1 WNHNN, CDR2 SYGVQD (reference sequence). V was clipped by 3 bases and J by 5 bases, with 13 bases between them. The length of the CDR3 is 14 residues. The CDR3 sequence is CASSDSTTRETQYF. CDR3 bases: TGCGCCAGCAGTGATTCGACGACGCGGGAGACCCAGTACTTC.

The chain employs TRBV5-1 and TRBJ1-2, with 9 bases lining up with TRBD1. CDR3 length equals 13 residues. Germline CDR1 SGHRS, CDR2 YFSETQ. Losses at the gene ends were 3 bases for V and 7 bases for J; bases not matched to a gene: 4. This chain's CDR3 is CASSWGQGGGYTF. The CDR3 coding sequence is TGCGCCAGCAGCTGGGGACAGGGCGGTGGCTACACCTTC.

Judged by abundance, this clone is large. This chain links TRBV19 with TRBJ1-2, with D unclear. The ends were cut back, 3 bases at V and 4 bases at J, with 9 bases in the middle. The germline V gene has CDR1 LNHDA and CDR2 SQIVND (reference sequence). The CDR3 is 13 residues long. CDR3 sequence (DNA): TGTGCCAGTAGTATTTCCCCAGCCTATGGCTACACCTTC. Its translation is CASSISPAYGYTF.

This clone was observed a single time. J is TRBJ2-5 and V is TRBV6-5; maybe TRBD2 (6 bases). CDR3 length equals 14 residues. V lost 6 bases, J lost 1 base, and 12 bases lay in between. Germline CDR1 and CDR2: MNHEY and SVGAGI. In DNA, the CDR3 is TGTGCCAGCAGGAGGGGACTCCTCCAAGAGACCCAGTACTTC. It codes for CASRRGLLQETQYF.

The gene calls are TRBV29-1 and TRBJ2-3; D gene ambiguous. This CDR3 has 14 residues. Germline CDR1 and CDR2: SQVTM and ANQGSEA. With 0 bases removed from V and 1 base from J, the gap between germline ends came to 8 bases. The DNA of the CDR3 is TGCAGCGTTGAAGAAGGTAGTGGCACAGATACGCAGTATTTT. It encodes CSVEEGSGTDTQYF.

This clone occurred a few times. The V and J genes are TRBV6-4 and TRBJ2-1; D is unresolved. This CDR3 has 15 amino acids. The V gene lost 7 bases and the J gene lost 5 bases, with 18 bases spanning the gap. Germline CDR1 is MRHNA and CDR2 is SNTAGT. The CDR3 sequence: CASTVKSIGNNEQFF. The CDR3 DNA reads TGTGCCAGCACTGTAAAGTCTATCGGTAACAATGAGCAGTTCTTC.

The chain has TRBV5-6 and TRBJ1-3; 10 bases map to TRBD1. CDR3 length: 19 residues. The J segment lost 2 bases and the V segment lost 4 bases, leaving 15 bases of the junction unmatched. Germline V gives CDR1 SGHDT, CDR2 YYEEEE. CDR3 DNA: TGTGCCAGCAGCCTAACCGGGACAGGGGAAGTGAGGGCTGGAAACACCATATATTTT. Protein product: CASSLTGTGEVRAGNTIYF.

This chain links TRBV19 with TRBJ2-7; tentatively, D is TRBD2 (5 bases). Between the trimmed V and J ends, which lost 3 bases and 5 bases, there was a span of 11 bases. Germline CDR1 and CDR2: LNHDA and SQIVND (reference sequence). The CDR3 has 13 amino acids. CDR3 DNA sequence: TGTGCCAGTAGTATTTCTACTAGTCACGAGCAGTACTTC. This sequence encodes CASSISTSHEQYF.

The chain has TRBV10-3 and TRBJ1-2; the D is unclear. Germline V gives CDR1 ENHRY, CDR2 SYGVKD. This CDR3 has 13 residues. The V and J ends lost 7 bases and 2 bases respectively, with 11 bases between them. The CDR3 nucleotides are TGTGCCATCAATCCTAACAGCAACTATGGCTACACCTTC. This encodes CAINPNSNYGYTF.

The V gene is TRBV5-6, the J gene TRBJ1-3; 8 nucleotides match TRBD1. Germline V gene lookup returns CDR1 SGHDT and CDR2 YYEEEE. V lost 4 bases and J lost 2; bases outside the gene matches: 5. This CDR3 is 15 amino acids long. CDR3 bases: TGTGCCAGCAGCCTTACAGGGGGAGCTGGAAACACCATATATTTT. Protein product: CASSLTGGAGNTIYF.

This clone was found a few times. V and J are TRBV4-1 and TRBJ1-5; TRBD1 might be the D (5 bases). In germline, CDR1 is MGHRA, CDR2 YSYEKL. The V end was cut by 1 base, the J end by 7 bases, with 14 bases between. This CDR3 has 15 amino acids. CDR3 in amino acids: CASSQGSGAWQPQHF. CDR3 coding DNA: TGCGCCAGCAGCCAAGGGTCCGGGGCATGGCAGCCCCAGCATTTT.

The gene calls are TRBV29-1 and TRBJ2-6, with no clear D. The CDR3 runs to 16 residues. V was shortened by 5 bases and J by 5 bases, with 19 bases between the two germline ends. The germline gives CDR1 SQVTM, CDR2 ANQGSEA. CDR3: CSVRCKLQIRANVLTF. The CDR3 DNA reads as TGCAGCGTTCGCTGCAAACTACAAATTCGGGCCAACGTCCTGACTTTC.

V and J are TRBV6-4 and TRBJ1-1, with 8 positions matching TRBD1. There are 14 residues in the CDR3. The trim removed 6 bases at V and 5 bases at J, leaving 8 bases unmatched. Germline values: CDR1 MRHNA, CDR2 SNTAGT. Here the CDR3 DNA reads TGTGCCAGCAGAATGGACAGGGATGGAACTGAAGCTTTCTTT. The encoded protein is CASRMDRDGTEAFF.

V and J are TRBV28 and TRBJ2-3; D perhaps matches TRBD2 (5 bases). Trimming removed 2 bases from V and 0 bases from J, with 9 bases in between. The V gene's germline CDR1 is MDHEN and CDR2 SYDVKM. The CDR3 has 15 residues. The CDR3 protein is CASSLIAPSTDTQYF. The CDR3 nucleotides are TGTGCCAGCAGTTTAATAGCGCCTAGCACAGATACGCAGTATTTT.

The chain recombines TRBV5-6 with TRBJ2-7; the D gene is possibly TRBD2 (7 bases). Germline CDR1 and CDR2: SGHDT and YYEEEE. The length of the CDR3 is 14 residues. V shed 1 base and J shed 6 bases, with 14 bases lying between them. In DNA, the CDR3 is TGTGCCAGCAGCTTGAGCGGGACAATGGGCGAGCAGTACTTC. Translated: CASSLSGTMGEQYF.

The CDR3 DNA reads TGTGCCAGCAGTTTGCAGTTCGGACCCTACGAGCAGTACTTC. Encoded protein: CASSLQFGPYEQYF. The J gene is TRBJ2-7, the V gene TRBV27; no reliable D call. The CDR3 is 14 amino acids. The V gene's germline CDR1 is MNHEY and CDR2 SMNVEV (reference sequence). V lost 3 bases and J 2 bases, leaving 11 bases between the germline ends.

This clone has a handful of counts. The chain combines TRBV15 with TRBJ2-1; no clear D gene. The V gene lost 1 base and the J gene lost 0 bases, with 13 bases spanning the gap. The germline V gene encodes CDR1 LNHNV and CDR2 YYDKDF (reference sequence). The CDR3 loop spans 17 amino acids. The CDR3 bases are TGTGCCACCAGCAGAGTCGCTTTGCGGATCTCCTACAATGAGCAGTTCTTC. Translating gives CATSRVALRISYNEQFF.

The chain combines TRBV30 with TRBJ2-3, with D possibly being TRBD2 (6 bases). V shed 2 bases and J shed 4 bases, with 19 bases lying between them. The germline V gene has CDR1 GTSNPN and CDR2 SVGIG (reference sequence). The CDR3 totals 16 residues. CDR3 residues: CAWSNPPREQADTQYF. CDR3 coding DNA: TGTGCCTGGAGTAACCCCCCGCGGGAACAAGCAGATACGCAGTATTTT.

The chain links TRBV19 to TRBJ2-7, with 8 bases matching TRBD2. V lost 4 bases and J lost 6; bases outside the gene matches: 17. The CDR3 runs to 17 residues. CDR1 is LNHDA and CDR2 is SQIVND in the germline V gene (reference sequence). The chain's CDR3 is CASSKASGLTRLGEQYF. CDR3 in DNA: TGTGCCAGTAGTAAGGCTAGCGGGCTCACAAGACTGGGCGAGCAGTACTTC.

This sequence joins TRBV4-2 and TRBJ1-1; D is ambiguous. Between the trimmed V and J ends, which lost 1 base and 5 bases, there was a span of 11 bases. Germline values: CDR1 LGHNA, CDR2 YNFKEQ. The CDR3 is made up of 14 amino acids. CDR3 coding DNA: TGTGCCAGCAGCCAAGGGGCCCTGGGGACTGAAGCTTTCTTT. Amino acid sequence: CASSQGALGTEAFF.

This clone was detected only a few times. V gene TRBV14 combines with J gene TRBJ2-7, with D possibly being TRBD2 (7 bases). This CDR3 has 14 residues. The germline V and J ends were trimmed by 4 bases and 6 bases, with 16 bases remaining between them. Germline V gene sequence: CDR1 SGHDN, CDR2 FVKESK. The CDR3 loop is CASSLGGGVGEQYF. DNA of the CDR3: TGTGCCAGCAGCCTTGGAGGGGGGGTTGGCGAGCAGTACTTC. The entire variable domain, with the rest obtained from reference TRBV14 and TRBJ2-7, is as follows: EAGVTQFPSHSVIEKGQTVTLRCDPISGHDNLYWYRRVMGKEIKFLLHFVKESKQDESGMPNNRFLAERTGGTYSTLKVQPAELEDSGVYFCASSLGGGVGEQYFGPGTRLTVT.

The chain recombines TRBV6-2 or TRBV6-3 with TRBJ1-2, with 7 bases fitting TRBD1. From germline, CDR1 is MNHEY and CDR2 SVGEGT. CDR3 length: 14 residues. The V segment lost 0 bases and the J segment 4 bases; nucleotides outside the gene matches: 2. CDR3 sequence (DNA): TGTGCCAGCAGTTACTCGGGACAGACCTATGGCTACACCTTC. The encoded protein is CASSYSGQTYGYTF.

The chain couples TRBV7-8 to TRBJ2-7; D possibly corresponds to TRBD1 (6 bases). The CDR3 spans 15 residues. The germline V gene encodes CDR1 SGHVS and CDR2 FQNEAQ. The V gene lost 2 bases and the J gene lost 0 bases, with 11 bases spanning the gap. For the CDR3, the DNA is TGTGCCAGCAGCTTACATCAGGGGCCCTCCTACGAGCAGTACTTC. Amino acids: CASSLHQGPSYEQYF.

This clone was counted a single time. The gene calls are TRBV28 and TRBJ1-2; D perhaps matches TRBD1 (5 bases). CDR3 size: 12 residues. V was pared by 6 bases and J by 8 bases, with 13 bases between. Germline CDR1 is MDHEN and CDR2 is SYDVKM. CDR3 DNA: TGTGCCAGCAGAAGGCAGGGAGGGGGCTACACCTTC. Protein product: CASRRQGGGYTF.

The chain combines TRBV11-3 with TRBJ2-2; TRBD1 or TRBD2 may be the D gene (5 bases each). The germline V gene encodes CDR1 SGHNT and CDR2 YENEEA. Between the trimmed V and J ends, which lost 5 bases and 0 bases, there was a span of 10 bases. This CDR3 is 15 amino acids long. CDR3 sequence (DNA): TGTGCCAGCAGCGGGACCGTCGCGAACACCGGGGAGCTGTTTTTT. This encodes CASSGTVANTGELFF.